This entry is about one T cell receptor (beta chain). The germline CDR1 and CDR2 sequences are SEHNR and FQNEAQ (reference sequence). V was shortened by 5 bases and J by 0 bases, with 11 bases between the two germline ends. This CDR3 is built from 14 residues. The protocol was immunoSEQ multiplex PCR, while the TCRdb copy is restricted to in-frame clones and leaves out a portion. The table has a few hundred thousand clones, approximately 85% seen once; the top ten hold roughly 7%. The sample belongs to a study of blood T cell repertoires in COVID-19. The sequence derives from a human donor in a cohort sampled during active COVID-19. The chain links TRBV7-9 to TRBJ2-7, with D possibly matching TRBD1 (5 bases). The specimen sequenced was peripheral blood. The CDR3 loop is CASSPTEYSYEQYF. CDR3 DNA sequence: TGTGCCAGCAGCCCGACAGAATACTCCTACGAGCAGTACTTC.